This TCR beta chain was obtained from a study of beta chain features in type 1 diabetes. Whole-study findings and limits: In comparison with healthy donors, patients had naive, central memory and Treg TCRB repertoires that appeared more similar. Patients and controls would share equally any PCR tilt toward shorter templates. When VDJ junctions were examined, type 1 diabetes patients showed fewer insertions and more deletions.

In the case of this clone: What it binds is unknown.

The investigators reverse transcribed all of the isolated RNA, so they sequenced expressed TCRB transcripts. The repertoire was sequenced with immunoSEQ multiplex PCR; TCRdb's copy has only in-frame clones and lacks some. The sample lists 350,000 to 450,000 clones, about 15% occurring once. The V gene's germline CDR1 is KGHSH and CDR2 LQKENI. The length of the CDR3 is 16 residues. V lost 3 bases to trimming and J lost 0 bases, with 12 bases between them. This clonotype was obtained from a man younger than 45 in good health. The chain joins TRBV18 to TRBJ1-5; maybe TRBD1 (5 bases). Material for sequencing was naive CD4+ T cells from blood. CDR3 protein: CASSPRTTYSNQPQHF. In nucleotides, the CDR3 is TGTGCCAGCTCACCGCGGACAACCTATAGCAATCAGCCCCAGCATTTT.